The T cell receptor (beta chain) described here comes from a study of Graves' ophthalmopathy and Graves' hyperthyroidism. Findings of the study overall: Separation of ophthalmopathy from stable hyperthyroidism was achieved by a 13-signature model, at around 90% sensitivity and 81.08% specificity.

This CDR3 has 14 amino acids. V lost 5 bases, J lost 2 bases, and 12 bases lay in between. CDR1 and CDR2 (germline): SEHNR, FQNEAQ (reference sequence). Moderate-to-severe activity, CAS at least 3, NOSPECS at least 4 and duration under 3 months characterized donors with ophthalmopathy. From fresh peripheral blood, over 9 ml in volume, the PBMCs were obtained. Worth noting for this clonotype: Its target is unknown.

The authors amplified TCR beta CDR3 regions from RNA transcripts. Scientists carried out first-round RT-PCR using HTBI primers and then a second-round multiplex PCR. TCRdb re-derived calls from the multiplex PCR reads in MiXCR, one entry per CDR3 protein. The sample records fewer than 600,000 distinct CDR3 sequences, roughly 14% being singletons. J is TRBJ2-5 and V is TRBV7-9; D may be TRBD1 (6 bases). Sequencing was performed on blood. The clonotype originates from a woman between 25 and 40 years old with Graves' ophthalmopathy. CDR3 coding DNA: TGTGCCAGCAGCCGAGGGGGAATTCAAGAGACCCAGTACTTC. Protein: CASSRGGIQETQYF.